This T cell receptor beta chain was sequenced during a study of T cells in localized non-small cell lung cancer. The table came from immunoSEQ multiplex PCR; TCRdb's copy has only in-frame clones and leaves some out. The profile shows around 6,000 clones, 14% to 15% of them singletons. Germline V CDR1 and CDR2: SGHNT, YENEEA. Trimming cost V 3 bases and J 4 bases; bases outside gene matches: 5. This CDR3 contains 15 residues. This clone showed up many times. The rearrangement joins TRBV11-3 to TRBJ1-2; 10 bases fit TRBD1. This specimen was normal lung tissue next to the tumor, taken before any cancer treatment. The receptor was isolated from a male donor older than 55 with stage II squamous cell lung carcinoma. CDR3 in amino acids: CASSLGTGEGYGYTF. For the CDR3, the DNA is TGTGCCAGCAGCTTGGGGACAGGGGAAGGCTATGGCTACACCTTC.